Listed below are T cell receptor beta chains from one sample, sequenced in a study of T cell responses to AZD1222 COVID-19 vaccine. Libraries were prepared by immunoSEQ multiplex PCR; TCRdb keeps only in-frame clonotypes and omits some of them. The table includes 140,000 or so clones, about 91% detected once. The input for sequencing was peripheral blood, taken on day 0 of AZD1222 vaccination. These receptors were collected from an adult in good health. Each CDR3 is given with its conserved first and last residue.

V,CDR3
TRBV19,CASTRGQGENEQFF
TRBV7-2,CASSRSGGSYFEQYF
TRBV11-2,CASSAGRTSGYTF
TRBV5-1,CASSLVGIERDNYGYTF
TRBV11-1,CATGYNGVREQFF
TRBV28,CASSLGQGVIVTF
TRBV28,CASSSRREPRGEQYF
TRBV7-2,CASSFYTGELFF
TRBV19,CASSIHRSNQPQHF
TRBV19,CASSILAVSSYNEQFF
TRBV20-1,CSAVWVRGYTF
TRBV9,CASSAGTSVYEQYF
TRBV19,CASSRGNQPQHF
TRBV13,CASSPLGVAGGMRGGRTEAFF
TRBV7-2,CASSLFAGFGNTIYF
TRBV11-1,CASSSTVNTGELFF
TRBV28,CASSLRPTSSPLHF
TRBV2,CAGSTGTSGRGEQYF
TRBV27,CASSLSLGLAGERSYEQYF
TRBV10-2,CASSESTEPNYGYTF
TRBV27,CASSSETTLTVTEQYF
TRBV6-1,CASSEASGNQPQHF
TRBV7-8,CASSSLKGPRDGYTF
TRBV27,CASGALGTQYF
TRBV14,CASSPFGQGPRTGELFF
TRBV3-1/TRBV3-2,CASSQLGTGTDTQYF
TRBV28,CASRSPGPTSHEQYF
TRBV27,CASTSYGRTGEAFF
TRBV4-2,CASSLLAGGGNEQFF
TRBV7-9,CASSLRQGADNYGYTF
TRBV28,CASSLNPTGLYEQYF
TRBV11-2,CASSNRRETQYF
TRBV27,CASSSLSREQYF
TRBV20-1,CSAGAGGYTF
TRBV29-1,CSLWTGGTDTQYF
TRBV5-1,CASSLMFETQYF
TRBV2,CASSVRRGNSNQPQHF
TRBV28,CASSLIGMGGSGYTF
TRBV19,CASSPGAFF
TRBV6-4,CASSATSGGGQETQYF
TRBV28,CASSSRTSGSSDTGELFF
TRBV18,CASSPVGVNTEAFF
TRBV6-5,CASSYTGGNTEAFF
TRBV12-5,CASLGPAGGWNEQFF
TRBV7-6,CASSLAPGSSGANVLTF
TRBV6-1,CASSEWDRGKVNYGYTF
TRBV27,CASSPTPYPFYEQYF
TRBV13,CASSFTGGPRETQYF
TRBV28,CASSPSGQGKAEQYF
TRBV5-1,CASSAGPLQETQYF